This entry is about one T cell receptor (beta chain). Its antigen is unknown. The sample holds no much larger clone one base away, and base qualities are not on file. The time point label, read with the paper, signifies: baseline before first vaccination. Vaccinee samples came from UK trials COV001 and COV002, including a single-blind randomized controlled phase 2/3 trial of AZD1222 (ChAdOx1 nCoV-19) in healthy adults. Trial participant PBMC samples were collected at day 0 and day 28 after the second dose for TCRbeta chain sequencing. The CDR3 regions of human TCRbeta chains were analyzed by immunosequencing. The source study handled its data this way. Repertoire TCRs were matched against a reference library of SARS-CoV-2-specific TCRs generated with the MIRA antigen-specificity platform. Breadth meant the fraction of unique TCRs that were SARS-CoV-2-associated, whereas depth meant the fraction of total T cells that were SARS-CoV-2-associated. Using the MIRA data, every spike-specific TCR was mapped to the spike region that the TCR reacted to and assigned to either a CD4 or a CD8 class. Log10-transformed breadth and depth values were compared by one-way ANOVA with Sidak's multiple comparisons tests. Entries here come from immuneACCESS through TCRdb and include only in-frame sequences with V and J called. Some clones fail to appear in such tables; in the studies checked, an unresolved V gene covers under half of the shortfall, and the cause of the remainder is unknown. The V and J calls and the clone size are those of that table, but D and trimming were determined from the DNA. This sample has 100,000 to 150,000 clones in its table, and about 89% of those were observed once. The top ten clones comprise over 9.5% of the sample.

This specimen belongs to a study of T cell responses to AZD1222 COVID-19 vaccine (dated by TCRdb to the early 2020s). Study-wide context: AZD1222 recipients with second doses at about 4 weeks or about 12 weeks were pooled, because spike-specific TCR depth and breadth did not differ between schedules. A total of roughly 240 trial participants underwent TCR sequencing, of whom some 210 received two doses of AZD1222 and about 26 received two doses of the MenACWY control vaccine. Trial participants were enrolled by age into 18-55, 56-69 and 70-plus year subgroups, with approximately 150, 30 and 60 TCR-sequenced participants respectively.

The study at large found these results: Because no day 14 peak-response samples were available, repertoires were characterized only after the peak T cell response. Most participants were white British and females outnumbered males, and the authors suggested that clonal diversity may have been underestimated. CD4 TCRs associated with the vaccine covered the entire spike protein, and the dominant responses were in regions 160-218 and 743-854. Conclusions about previously exposed vaccinees were limited because only a handful of AZD1222 recipients were SARS-CoV-2 seropositive at baseline. In the small 56-69-year group, the increase in depth fell short of significance, most likely because of low power. Reportedly, almost half of the unique spike-specific TCRs recognized epitopes lying outside the regions that are mutated in the B.1.351 and B.1.1.7 variants. Spike-specific TCR breadth and depth rose significantly after two AZD1222 doses compared with day 0 and with MenACWY recipients.

The CDR3, from cysteine to phenylalanine, totals 14 residues. Here the CDR3 DNA is all that survives: 42 bases in frame from base 1. V loses 5 bases at its end and J loses 9 bases; junction bases beyond the gene matches: 13. CDR1 and CDR2 were assigned from the germline V gene as SGHTA and FQGNSA. The source material was peripheral blood, sampled on day 0 of AZD1222 vaccination. The sequence derives from an adult in good health. The chain joins TRBV7-2 to TRBJ2-7; 7 bases in between match TRBD1. The CDR3 amino acid sequence is: CASSASGTASGQYF. The nucleotides read TGTGCCAGCAGCGCCTCCGGGACAGCAAGCGGGCAGTACTTC.